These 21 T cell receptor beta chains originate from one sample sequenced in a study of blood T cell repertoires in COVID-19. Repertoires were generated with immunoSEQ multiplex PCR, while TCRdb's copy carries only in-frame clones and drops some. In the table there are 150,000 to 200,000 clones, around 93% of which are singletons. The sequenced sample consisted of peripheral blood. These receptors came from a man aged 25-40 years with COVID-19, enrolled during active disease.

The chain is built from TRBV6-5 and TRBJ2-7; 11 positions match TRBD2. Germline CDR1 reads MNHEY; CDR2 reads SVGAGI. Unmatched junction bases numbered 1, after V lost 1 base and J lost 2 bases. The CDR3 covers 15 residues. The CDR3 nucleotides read TGTGCCAGCAGTTACTGGGGACTAGCGGCCTACGAGCAGTACTTC. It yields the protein CASSYWGLAAYEQYF.

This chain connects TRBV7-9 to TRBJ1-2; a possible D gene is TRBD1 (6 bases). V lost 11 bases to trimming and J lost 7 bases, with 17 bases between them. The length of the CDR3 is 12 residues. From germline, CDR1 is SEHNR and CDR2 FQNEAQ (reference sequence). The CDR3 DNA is TGTGCCTTCGTGGGCAGGGGCGGTGGCTACACCTTC. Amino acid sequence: CAFVGRGGGYTF.

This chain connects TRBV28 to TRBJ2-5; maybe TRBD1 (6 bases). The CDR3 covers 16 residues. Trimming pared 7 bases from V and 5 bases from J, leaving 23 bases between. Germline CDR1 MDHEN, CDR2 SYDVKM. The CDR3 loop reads CASIPWTPGGEETQYF. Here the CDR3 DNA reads TGTGCCAGCATCCCTTGGACCCCTGGGGGCGAGGAGACCCAGTACTTC.

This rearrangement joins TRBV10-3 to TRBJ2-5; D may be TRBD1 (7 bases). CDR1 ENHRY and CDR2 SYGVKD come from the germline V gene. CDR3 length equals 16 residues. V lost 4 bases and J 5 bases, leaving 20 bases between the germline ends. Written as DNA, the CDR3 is TGTGCCATCAGTGGCCCTCTAGGAGGGGGCCGGGAGACCCAGTACTTC. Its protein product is CAISGPLGGGRETQYF.

The CDR3 DNA follows: TGTGCCAGCAGAATGGAGCAATCACCCCTCCACTTT. This encodes CASRMEQSPLHF. The gene calls are TRBV7-2 and TRBJ1-6; unclear D gene. Germline V gives CDR1 SGHTA, CDR2 FQGNSA. This CDR3 region has 12 residues. Trimming shortened V by 6 bases and J by 10 bases, and 10 bases separated the two germline ends. The variable domain in full, completed from reference TRBV7-2 and TRBJ1-6, reads GAGVSQSPSNKVTEKGKDVELRCDPISGHTALYWYRQSLGQGLEFLIYFQGNSAPDKSGLPSDRFSAERTGGSVSTLTIQRTQQEDSAVYLCASRMEQSPLHFGNGTRLTVT.

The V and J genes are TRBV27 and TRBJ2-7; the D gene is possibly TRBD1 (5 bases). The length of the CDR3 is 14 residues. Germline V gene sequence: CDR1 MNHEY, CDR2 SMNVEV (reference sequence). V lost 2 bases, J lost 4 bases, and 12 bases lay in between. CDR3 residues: CASSLTGLRYEQYF. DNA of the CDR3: TGTGCCAGCAGTTTAACAGGCCTCAGATACGAGCAGTACTTC.

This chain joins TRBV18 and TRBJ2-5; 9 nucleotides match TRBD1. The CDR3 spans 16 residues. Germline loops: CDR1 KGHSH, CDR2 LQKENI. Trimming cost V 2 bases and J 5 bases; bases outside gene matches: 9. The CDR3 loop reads CASSPGRTGVRETQYF. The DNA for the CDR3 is TGTGCCAGCTCACCAGGGAGGACAGGGGTACGGGAGACCCAGTACTTC.

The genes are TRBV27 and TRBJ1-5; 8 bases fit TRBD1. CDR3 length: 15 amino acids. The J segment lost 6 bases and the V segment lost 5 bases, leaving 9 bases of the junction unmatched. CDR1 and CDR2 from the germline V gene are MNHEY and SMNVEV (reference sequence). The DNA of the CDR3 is TGTGCCAGCAGTGGCTCAGGCAGGGGGCTTCAGCCCCAGCATTTT. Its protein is CASSGSGRGLQPQHF.

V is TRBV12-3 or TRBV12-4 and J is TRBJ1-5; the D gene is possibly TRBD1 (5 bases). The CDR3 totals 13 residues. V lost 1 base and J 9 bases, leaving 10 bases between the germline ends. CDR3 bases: TGTGCCAGCAGTTTAGAGGGGAAAGGGCCCCAGCATTTT. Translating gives CASSLEGKGPQHF.

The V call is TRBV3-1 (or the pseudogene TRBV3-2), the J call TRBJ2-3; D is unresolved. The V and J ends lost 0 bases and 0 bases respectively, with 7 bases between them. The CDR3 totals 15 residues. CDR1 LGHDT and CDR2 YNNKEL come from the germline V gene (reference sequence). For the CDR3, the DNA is TGTGCCAGCAGCCAAGACTACAGTAGCACAGATACGCAGTATTTT. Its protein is CASSQDYSSTDTQYF.

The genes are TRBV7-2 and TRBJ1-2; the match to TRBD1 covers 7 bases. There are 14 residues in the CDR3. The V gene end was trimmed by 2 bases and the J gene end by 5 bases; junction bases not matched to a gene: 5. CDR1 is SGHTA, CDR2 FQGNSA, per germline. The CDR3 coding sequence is TGTGCCAGCAGCTTAATTGGACAGGTTTATGGCTACACCTTC. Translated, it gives CASSLIGQVYGYTF.

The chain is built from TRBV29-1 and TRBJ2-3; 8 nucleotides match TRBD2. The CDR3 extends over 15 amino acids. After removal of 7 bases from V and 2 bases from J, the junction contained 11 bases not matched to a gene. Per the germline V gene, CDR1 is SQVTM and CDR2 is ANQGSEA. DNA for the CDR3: TGCAGCGCCCGGGGGGCGGGGGGCCCCACAGATACGCAGTATTTT. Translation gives CSARGAGGPTDTQYF.

CDR3 coding DNA: TGTGCCAGCAGCTTAGTGGCAGGAATTTTGAACACTGAAGCTTTCTTT. Protein product: CASSLVAGILNTEAFF. The rearrangement joins TRBV13 to TRBJ1-1; D gene unclear. Germline CDR1 reads PRHDT; CDR2 reads FYEKMQ (reference sequence). The V and J ends lost 1 base and 0 bases respectively, with 12 bases between them. The CDR3 length is 16 residues.

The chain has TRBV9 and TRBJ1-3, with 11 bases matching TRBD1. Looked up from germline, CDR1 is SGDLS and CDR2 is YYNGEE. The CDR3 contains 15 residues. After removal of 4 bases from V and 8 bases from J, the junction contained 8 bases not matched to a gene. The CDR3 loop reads CASSPPDRGRDTIYF. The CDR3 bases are TGTGCCAGCAGCCCACCGGACAGGGGGCGGGACACCATATATTTT.

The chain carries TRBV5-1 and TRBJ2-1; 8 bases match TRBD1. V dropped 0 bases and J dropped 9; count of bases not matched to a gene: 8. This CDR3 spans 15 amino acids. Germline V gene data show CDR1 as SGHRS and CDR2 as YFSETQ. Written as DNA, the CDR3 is TGCGCCAGCAGCTTGGCCTTACAGGGGGTGGGTGAGCAGTTCTTC. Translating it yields CASSLALQGVGEQFF.

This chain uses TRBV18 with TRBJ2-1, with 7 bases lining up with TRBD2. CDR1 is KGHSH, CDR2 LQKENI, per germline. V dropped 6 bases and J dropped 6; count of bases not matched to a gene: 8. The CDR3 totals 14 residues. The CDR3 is CASSQTSLLNEQFF. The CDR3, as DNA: TGTGCCAGCTCCCAGACTAGCCTGCTCAATGAGCAGTTCTTC.

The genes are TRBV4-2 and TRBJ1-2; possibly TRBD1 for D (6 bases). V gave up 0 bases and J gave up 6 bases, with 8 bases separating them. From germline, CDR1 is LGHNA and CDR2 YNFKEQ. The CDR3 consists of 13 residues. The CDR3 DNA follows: TGTGCCAGCAGCCAAGAGGCAGGGGATGGCTACACCTTC. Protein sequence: CASSQEAGDGYTF.

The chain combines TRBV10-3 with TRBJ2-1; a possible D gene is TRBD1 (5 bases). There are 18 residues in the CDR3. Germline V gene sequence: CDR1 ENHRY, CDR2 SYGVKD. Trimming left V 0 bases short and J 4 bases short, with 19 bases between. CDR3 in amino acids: CAISESLIGQGSYNEQFF. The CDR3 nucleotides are TGTGCCATCAGTGAGTCCCTAATAGGGCAGGGATCGTACAATGAGCAGTTCTTC.

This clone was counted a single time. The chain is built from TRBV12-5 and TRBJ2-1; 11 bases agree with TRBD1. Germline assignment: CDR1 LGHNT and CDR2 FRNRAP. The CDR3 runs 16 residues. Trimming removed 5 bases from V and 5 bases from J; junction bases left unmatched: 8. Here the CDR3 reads CASGLRTGGADNEQFF. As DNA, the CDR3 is TGTGCTAGTGGTCTCCGGACAGGGGGCGCGGACAATGAGCAGTTCTTC.

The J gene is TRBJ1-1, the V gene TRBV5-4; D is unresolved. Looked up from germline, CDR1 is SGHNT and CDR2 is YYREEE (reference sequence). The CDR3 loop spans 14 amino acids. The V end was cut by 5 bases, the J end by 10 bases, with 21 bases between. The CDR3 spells CASSRGQEDSGAFF. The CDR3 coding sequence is TGTGCCAGCAGTCGCGGGCAGGAGGATAGTGGAGCTTTCTTT.

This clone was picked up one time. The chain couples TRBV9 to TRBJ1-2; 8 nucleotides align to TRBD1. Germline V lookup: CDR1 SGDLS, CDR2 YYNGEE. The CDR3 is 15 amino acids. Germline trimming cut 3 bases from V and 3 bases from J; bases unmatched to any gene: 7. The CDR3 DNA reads TGTGCCAGCAGCGCTGGGACAGGCCGGGACTATGGCTACACCTTC. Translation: CASSAGTGRDYGYTF. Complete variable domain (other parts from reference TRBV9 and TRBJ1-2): DSGVTQTPKHLITATGQRVTLRCSPRSGDLSVYWYQQSLDQGLQFLIQYYNGEERAKGNILERFSAQQFPDLHSELNLSSLELGDSALYFCASSAGTGRDYGYTFGSGTRLTVV.